This T cell receptor beta chain was sequenced for a study of T cell clonotyping in hematopoietic cell transplantation. Study-wide points: Higher Inverse Simpson Index values in graft donor and pretransplant recipient predicted broader posttransplant TCR diversity. After transplant, recipient diversity fell while pathologically expanded clonotypes grew through day 180. At the given depth, recipient repertoires were over 95% de novo clonotypes.

V lost 0 bases and J lost 3, with 18 bases in between. Germline V CDR1 and CDR2: MGHRA, YSYEKL. The CDR3 extends over 17 amino acids. As to this clone: Its antigen is not known.

Sequencing used immunoSEQ multiplex PCR; TCRdb keeps in-frame clones, though not all of them. Of about 14,000 clones in the sample, about 97% were seen once. Samples: about 28 days before transplant, then days 30, 100 and 180 after. The genes are TRBV4-1 and TRBJ2-7, with D unresolved. The source of this sequence is a female patient between 50 and 60 years old who had an allogeneic stem cell transplant from an unrelated donor, so T cells may come from the graft donor. Some clones in this sample may be carry-over from other donors' samples. This specimen consisted of peripheral blood mononuclear cells, obtained 30 days after allogeneic stem cell transplant. In DNA form, the CDR3 reads TGCGCCAGCAGCCAAGAAGCCAGCAACTTGGCCCGCTACGAGCAGTACTTC. Its protein product is CASSQEASNLARYEQYF.